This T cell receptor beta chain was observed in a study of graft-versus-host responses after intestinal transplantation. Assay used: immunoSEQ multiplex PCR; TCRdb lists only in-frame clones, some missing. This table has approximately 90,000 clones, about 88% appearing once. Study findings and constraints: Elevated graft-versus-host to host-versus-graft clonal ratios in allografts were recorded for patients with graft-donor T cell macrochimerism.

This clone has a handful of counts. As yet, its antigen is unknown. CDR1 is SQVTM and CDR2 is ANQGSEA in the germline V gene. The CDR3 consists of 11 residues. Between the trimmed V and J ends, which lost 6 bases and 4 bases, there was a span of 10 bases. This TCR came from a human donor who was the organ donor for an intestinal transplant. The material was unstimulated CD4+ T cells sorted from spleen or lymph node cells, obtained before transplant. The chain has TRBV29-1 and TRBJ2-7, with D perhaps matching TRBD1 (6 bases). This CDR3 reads CSVGRGYEQYF. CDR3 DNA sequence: TGCAGCGTGGGCAGGGGTTACGAGCAGTACTTC.